This T cell receptor (beta chain) was profiled in a study of response to subunit inactivated influenza vaccine. Findings and caveats of the study: The authors suggested that every seasonal influenza vaccination recruits few new T cells.

The CDR3 length is 15 residues. V lost 6 bases, J lost 0 bases, and 13 bases lay in between. The sample holds a few counts of this clonotype. The antigen is unknown. A single record per CDR3 protein comes from TCRdb applying MiXCR to the RT-PCR reads. The sample yields about 180,000 distinct CDR3 sequences, about 9.3% seen once. This sequence was found in a man aged 45-65 years who received an inactivated influenza vaccine. The sample in question was non-naive T cells sorted from PBMCs, obtained on the day of vaccination. The chain carries TRBV12-3 or TRBV12-4 and TRBJ2-3; D gene ambiguous. The CDR3 loop reads CASRLGGSSTDTQYF. CDR3 nucleotides: TGTGCCAGCAGGCTTGGCGGCTCTAGCACAGATACGCAGTATTTT.